Listed below are T cell receptor beta chains from one sample, sequenced in a study of OX40 agonist ivuxolimab in advanced cancers. Measured with immunoSEQ multiplex PCR; TCRdb has only the in-frame clones, and not every one. Altogether roughly 48,000 clones are present, approximately 90% being singletons, with the ten largest covering roughly 28%. The sample in question was CD4+ or CD8+ T cells sorted from blood, obtained in a trial of the OX40 agonist ivuxolimab. These receptors came from an adult with an advanced solid tumor such as melanoma, head and neck, liver or kidney cancer. Each CDR3 is given with its conserved first and last residue. D genes are given only for firm matches. Only some rows state a clone size, as once, few, many or a class for expanded clones.

-,TRBJ1-5,TRBV4-2,few,CASSQSLGGGPQPQHF,TGTGCCAGCAGCCAATCCCTGGGTGGTGGTCCCCAGCCCCAGCATTTT
TRBD1,TRBJ2-3,TRBV7-6,-,CASSGRGQGSDTQYF,TGTGCCAGCAGCGGCCGAGGACAGGGGTCCGATACGCAGTATTTT
-,TRBJ2-3,TRBV15,-,CATSRSTGESTDTQYF,TGTGCCACCAGCAGATCGACAGGTGAAAGCACAGATACGCAGTATTTT
-,TRBJ2-7,TRBV7-2,-,CASSLSAYEQYF,TGTGCCAGCAGCTTGTCCGCCTACGAGCAGTACTTC
TRBD2,TRBJ2-3,TRBV28,-,CASSLVGGSRTDTQYF,TGTGCCAGCAGTTTAGTCGGCGGGAGTCGGACAGATACGCAGTATTTT
-,TRBJ2-1,TRBV7-9,-,CASSLFDHEQFF,TGTGCCAGCAGCTTATTTGACCATGAGCAGTTCTTC
-,TRBJ2-2,TRBV6-5,-,CASSYFPSPNTGELFF,TGTGCCAGCAGTTACTTCCCAAGTCCGAACACCGGGGAGCTGTTTTTT
-,TRBJ2-1,TRBV29-1,-,CSVVGGEYNEQFF,TGCAGCGTTGTAGGAGGGGAATACAATGAGCAGTTCTTC
-,TRBJ1-1,TRBV4-2,-,CASSQDTGLEAFF,TGTGCCAGCAGCCAAGATACGGGTTTGGAAGCTTTCTTT
-,TRBJ1-1,TRBV28,few,CASSYRGDTEAFF,TGTGCCAGCAGCTACCGGGGTGACACTGAAGCTTTCTTT
-,TRBJ1-2,TRBV29-1,-,CSVGGQGSSYGYTF,TGCAGCGTTGGCGGTCAGGGTAGTTCCTACGGCTACACCTTC
-,TRBJ1-1,TRBV20-1,few,CSAKVTEAFF,TGCAGTGCTAAGGTCACTGAAGCTTTCTTT
-,TRBJ2-3,TRBV27,-,CAGGPKADTQYF,TGTGCCGGGGGACCTAAGGCGGATACGCAGTATTTT
-,TRBJ1-1,TRBV6-6,-,CASSYGGDTEAFF,TGTGCCAGCAGTTACGGGGGGGACACTGAAGCTTTCTTT
-,TRBJ1-2,TRBV27,-,CASSLILEGSRRGYTF,TGTGCCAGCAGTTTAATTCTCGAGGGGTCTCGGCGGGGCTACACCTTC
TRBD2,TRBJ2-7,TRBV13,once,CASSYSGTSGWEQYF,TGTGCCAGCAGCTACTCCGGGACTAGCGGGTGGGAGCAGTACTTC
TRBD2,TRBJ2-7,TRBV9,-,CASSPIAGGPYEQYF,TGTGCCAGCAGTCCTATAGCGGGAGGGCCCTACGAGCAGTACTTC